The rows below give T cell receptor beta chains drawn from one sample of a study of technical replicates of blood from several donors. The assay was immunoSEQ multiplex PCR, and TCRdb's table has in-frame clones only and misses some. The table shows some 70,000 clones, with approximately 87% occurring only once. Material for sequencing was PBMCs. These receptors came from a human donor in good health. Some clones in this sample may be carry-over from other donors' samples. The CDR3 runs from the conserved cysteine through the conserved F or W. The D gene is left open where the match is weak. The size field is filled for only some rows; it gives once, few, many or a size class.

J	D	V	size	length	CDR3	DNA
TRBJ2-7	.	TRBV19	.	13	CASGRGLTYEQYF	TGTGCCAGTGGTAGGGGACTTACCTACGAGCAGTACTTC
TRBJ1-5	TRBD1	TRBV10-2	.	14	CASSKQGDNQPQHF	TGCGCCAGCAGCAAACAGGGGGATAATCAGCCCCAGCATTTT
TRBJ2-1	.	TRBV5-4	.	17	CASSSGFVGVVYNEQFF	TGTGCCAGCAGCTCGGGGTTCGTGGGAGTGGTGTACAATGAGCAGTTCTTC
TRBJ1-1	TRBD1	TRBV7-9	.	14	CASSLRQGNTEAFF	TGTGCCAGCAGCCTACGACAGGGGAACACTGAAGCTTTCTTT
TRBJ1-1	TRBD1	TRBV10-3	.	15	CAITPTGGMNTEAFF	TGTGCCATCACTCCGACAGGGGGAATGAACACTGAAGCTTTCTTT
TRBJ2-1	.	TRBV7-5	.	17	CARSLVWLAARRWEQFF	TGTGCCAGAAGCTTAGTGTGGCTAGCGGCAAGAAGGTGGGAGCAGTTCTTC
TRBJ2-7	TRBD1	TRBV7-8	.	15	CASREGQGALYEQYF	TGTGCCAGCAGAGAAGGACAGGGGGCCCTCTACGAGCAGTACTTC
TRBJ1-2	TRBD1	TRBV7-9	.	14	CASSRDSFTGGYTF	TGTGCCAGCAGCCGGGACAGCTTTACTGGAGGCTACACCTTC
TRBJ2-5	TRBD2	TRBV11-2	.	15	CASRTTYGGKETQYF	TGTGCCAGCAGAACGACATACGGGGGGAAAGAGACCCAGTACTTC
TRBJ2-3	.	TRBV2	.	14	CASSSLPSTDTQYF	TGTGCCAGCAGCAGTCTCCCCAGCACAGATACGCAGTATTTT
TRBJ2-7	.	TRBV5-1	.	14	CASTFYGGIDEQYF	TGCGCCAGCACCTTTTATGGGGGCATTGACGAGCAGTACTTC
TRBJ2-1	.	TRBV5-1	.	15	CASKSMGSSYNEQFF	TGCGCCAGCAAGTCGATGGGGAGCTCCTACAATGAGCAGTTCTTC
TRBJ2-1	TRBD2	TRBV30	.	13	CAWETSGTNEQFF	TGTGCCTGGGAGACTAGCGGGACCAATGAGCAGTTCTTC
TRBJ2-2	.	TRBV19	.	14	CASRATGNTGELFF	TGTGCCAGTAGAGCGACAGGGAACACCGGGGAGCTGTTTTTT
TRBJ2-2	.	TRBV5-1	.	13	CASSLERFRELFF	TGCGCCAGCAGCTTAGAGCGTTTCAGGGAGCTGTTTTTT
TRBJ2-1	.	TRBV29-1	.	13	CTLRGWSGDEQFF	TGCACCTTACGAGGGTGGTCGGGGGATGAGCAGTTCTTC
TRBJ1-1	.	TRBV7-8	.	13	CASSAQGNTEAFF	TGTGCCAGCAGCGCACAGGGGAACACTGAAGCTTTCTTT
TRBJ1-2	TRBD1	TRBV7-2	.	13	CASRGQANYGYTF	TGTGCCAGCAGGGGACAGGCTAACTATGGCTACACCTTC
TRBJ1-1	TRBD1	TRBV11-1	.	14	CASSSKGAGTEAFF	TGTGCCAGCAGCTCCAAGGGGGCAGGAACTGAAGCTTTCTTT
TRBJ2-3	TRBD2	TRBV7-3	.	16	CASSLTSASGLDTQYF	TGTGCCAGCAGCTTAACATCGGCTAGCGGGCTCGATACGCAGTATTTT
TRBJ1-4	TRBD1	TRBV2	once	14	CASIGTGGREKLFF	TGTGCCAGCATCGGGACAGGGGGAAGAGAAAAACTGTTTTTT
TRBJ1-1	TRBD1	TRBV6-5	.	15	CASRRDRVGTSEAFF	TGTGCCAGCCGACGCGACAGGGTAGGGACCTCTGAAGCTTTCTTT
TRBJ2-7	TRBD2	TRBV5-5	.	17	CASSLEGSGSGSYEQYF	TGTGCCAGCAGCTTGGAGGGGAGCGGGAGCGGTTCCTACGAGCAGTACTTC
TRBJ1-2	.	TRBV7-2	.	13	CASSRFRDYGYTF	TGTGCCAGCAGCAGATTTCGGGACTATGGCTACACCTTC
TRBJ2-1	TRBD2	TRBV6-4	once	15	CASRDSGRDHNEQFF	TGTGCCAGCAGGGATAGCGGGAGGGACCACAATGAGCAGTTCTTC
TRBJ1-2	TRBD1	TRBV4-1	.	15	CASSLTGTGAYGYTF	TGCGCCAGCAGCCTGACCGGGACAGGGGCCTATGGCTACACCTTC
TRBJ1-2	TRBD1	TRBV10-3	.	15	CAISYNRGAGYGYTF	TGTGCCATCAGTTATAACAGGGGCGCTGGCTATGGCTACACCTTC
TRBJ2-6	.	TRBV27	.	18	CASSSLGGFPSGANVLTF	TGTGCCAGCAGTTCTCTCGGCGGGTTCCCCTCTGGGGCCAACGTCCTGACTTTC
TRBJ2-2	.	TRBV25-1	.	13	CASSGTYTGELFF	TGTGCCAGCTCAGGCACGTACACCGGGGAGCTGTTTTTT
TRBJ2-3	.	TRBV5-5	once	14	CASSTLTGTDTQYF	TGTGCCAGCAGCACCCTGACTGGCACAGATACGCAGTATTTT
TRBJ1-3	.	TRBV10-3	few	13	CAIRDSSGNTIYF	TGTGCCATCAGGGACAGCTCTGGAAACACCATATATTTT
TRBJ2-7	TRBD1	TRBV5-8	.	17	CASSGRVGRTGSYEQYF	TGTGCCAGCAGCGGTCGGGTCGGTAGGACAGGGTCCTACGAGCAGTACTTC